This TCR beta chain is drawn from a study of cytomegalovirus exposure and HLA in healthy donors. Study-level findings and limits: What was likely a sequencing artifact was a cluster of highly shared sequence variants. Associated with cytomegalovirus, according to the listing, were about 160 TCR beta chains. For cytomegalovirus status, the classifier reportedly gave diagnoses with high specificity and sensitivity.

CDR1 is LNHDA, CDR2 SQIVND, per germline (reference sequence). The CDR3 length is 15 residues. The V gene lost 6 bases and the J gene lost 0 bases, with 11 bases spanning the gap. The primer mix had 60 Vbeta and 13 Jbeta primers. Profiled with immunoSEQ multiplex PCR; TCRdb holds only in-frame clones, not every one. The sample consists of around 150,000 clones, around four fifths of them appearing once. This clone was seen a few times. Antigen: not known. This TCR was sampled from a girl between 2 and 10 years old in good health and CMV-seropositive. The chain links TRBV19 to TRBJ1-4, with no clear D. The material sequenced was PBMCs. CDR3 region: CASSPRASTNEKLFF. The CDR3 bases are TGTGCCAGTAGCCCCCGCGCCTCAACTAATGAAAAACTGTTTTTT.